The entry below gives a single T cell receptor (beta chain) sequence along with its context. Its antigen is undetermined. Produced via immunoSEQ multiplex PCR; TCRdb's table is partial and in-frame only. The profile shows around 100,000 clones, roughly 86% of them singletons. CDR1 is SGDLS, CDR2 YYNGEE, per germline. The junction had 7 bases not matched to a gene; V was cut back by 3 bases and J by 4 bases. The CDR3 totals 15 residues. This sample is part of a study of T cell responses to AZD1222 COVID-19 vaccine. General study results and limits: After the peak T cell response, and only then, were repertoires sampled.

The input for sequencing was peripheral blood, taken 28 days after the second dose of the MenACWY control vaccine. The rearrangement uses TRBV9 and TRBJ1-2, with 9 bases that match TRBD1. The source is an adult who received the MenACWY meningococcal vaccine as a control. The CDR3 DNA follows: TGTGCCAGCAGCGCGGGACAGGGCTCGGTCTATGGCTACACCTTC. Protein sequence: CASSAGQGSVYGYTF.